These T cell receptor beta chains were read from a single sample in a study of identifying expanded T cells in peripheral blood. Produced via immunoSEQ multiplex PCR; TCRdb's table is partial and in-frame only. The sample records 70,000 to 100,000 clones, around 88% being singletons. Sequenced: blood. The receptors shown here come from a person aged 18 to 75 in good health. Each CDR3 is given with its conserved first and last residue. D genes are given only for firm matches. Clone size is not always given. Where it is, it says once, few, many or a class for expanded clones.

abundance	v_gene	d_gene	j_gene	CDR3nt	CDR3aa
NA	TRBV23-1	NA	TRBJ1-1	TGCGCCAGCAGTCATTTTACACAGGGTTCGAACACTGAAGCTTTCTTT	CASSHFTQGSNTEAFF
once	TRBV30	NA	TRBJ1-2	TGTGCCTGGAGTCCAACCTCGATCTATGGCTACACCTTC	CAWSPTSIYGYTF
NA	TRBV4-3	NA	TRBJ1-4	TGCGCCAGCAGCCAAGTCGTATTGGCCCCGCGGGACACAGCTGAAAAACTGTTTTTT	CASSQVVLAPRDTAEKLFF
NA	TRBV30	NA	TRBJ2-1	TGTGCCTGGAGCGCTAGGCGAGCGGAGGGGAATGAGCAGTTCTTC	CAWSARRAEGNEQFF
NA	TRBV2	NA	TRBJ1-5	TGTGCCAGCAGTGGAGACGAGGGGAGCAATCAGCCCCAGCATTTT	CASSGDEGSNQPQHF
NA	TRBV5-1	NA	TRBJ1-1	TGCGCCAGCAGCTACGGCATGAACACTGAAGCTTTCTTT	CASSYGMNTEAFF
NA	TRBV4-1	NA	TRBJ2-3	TGCGCCAGCAGCCAAGATACCTACTCACTAGGGGCAGGCACAGATACGCAGTATTTT	CASSQDTYSLGAGTDTQYF
NA	TRBV5-5	NA	TRBJ1-1	TGTGCCAGCAGCTGGGGGACTGGGGCAGGGACTGAAGCTTTCTTT	CASSWGTGAGTEAFF
NA	TRBV10-3	NA	TRBJ1-6	TGTGCCATCAGTGATCCTTCTCCCCTCCACTTT	CAISDPSPLHF
NA	TRBV11-2	NA	TRBJ1-5	TGTGCCAGCAGCTTCCTTAGCAATCAGCCCCAGCATTTT	CASSFLSNQPQHF
NA	TRBV5-1	NA	TRBJ1-1	TGCGCCAGCAGCTTGGTTGGGGCAGGGGACACTGAAGCTTTCTTT	CASSLVGAGDTEAFF
NA	TRBV5-6	TRBD1	TRBJ1-5	TGTGCCAGCAGATATTTTGACAGGGACCAGCCCCAGCATTTT	CASRYFDRDQPQHF
NA	TRBV10-1	NA	TRBJ1-1	TGCGCCAGCAGTGAGGGACCTCGTTTGGGGACTGAAGCTTTCTTT	CASSEGPRLGTEAFF
NA	TRBV20-1	NA	TRBJ1-1	TGCAGTGCTAGGAGGGAAGCTTTCTTT	CSARREAFF
NA	TRBV9	NA	TRBJ1-1	TGTGCCAGCAGCGTATCCCCCGGAGATTACACTGAAGCTTTCTTT	CASSVSPGDYTEAFF
once	TRBV5-1	NA	TRBJ1-1	TGCGCCAGCAGCGAATCGGCGTCGAGTGGGTCTTTCTTT	CASSESASSGSFF